This TCR beta chain emerged from a study of blood T cell repertoires in COVID-19. Study context: COVID-19 samples from acute and convalescent phases originated in the United States, Italy and Spain. The analysed material was cDNA or gDNA that came from T cells, B-cell-depleted T cells, or PBMCs.

Original processing notes: Amplified reference gene primers provided the basis for estimating nucleated cell counts. TCRdb keeps only in-frame clones here, not all; method: immunoSEQ multiplex PCR. V and J calls and clone size are copied from that table; D and trimming were computed from the DNA. The data show 95,000 to 150,000 clones, with approximately 90% seen just once and around 4.2% held by the top ten. The ends lost 4 bases at V and 16 bases at J; junction bases unmatched: 15. Germline values: CDR1 KGHDR, CDR2 SFDVKD. This CDR3 is 14 amino acids long. The clonotype comes from a man aged 40-50 years with acute or convalescent COVID-19. Sequences were obtained from peripheral blood. The J gene is TRBJ2-1, the V gene TRBV24-1; 7 bases match TRBD1. CDR3 sequence: CATSETGTAFSHFF. The DNA of the CDR3 is TGTGCCACCAGTGAAACCGGGACAGCCTTTTCCCATTTCTTC.